This entry concerns a single T cell receptor beta chain. This entry comes from a study of blood T cell repertoires in COVID-19. Study in general: From the United States, Italy and Spain came samples of acute and convalescent COVID-19. PBMCs, B-cell-depleted T cells, or T cells provided the cDNA or gDNA that made up the material.

The length of the CDR3 is 18 residues. Germline CDR1 and CDR2: ENHRY and SYGVKD. Trimming took 2 bases from V and 8 from J; bases not matched to a gene: 11. Authors' processing steps: Amplified reference gene primers provided the basis for estimating nucleated cell counts. Libraries were prepared by immunoSEQ multiplex PCR; TCRdb keeps only in-frame clonotypes and omits some of them. Clonal size and the V and J genes are those of that table, whereas D and trimming came from the DNA. The sample shows about 140,000 clones, over 60% of them seen only once. V and J are TRBV10-3 and TRBJ2-1; TRBD2 matches at 14 bases. This clonotype originated in an elderly woman with active or convalescent COVID-19. Sequencing used peripheral blood. CDR3 DNA: TGTGCCATCAGTGAGGTTAAAGGGACTAGCGGGGGTATAGATGAGCAGTTCTTC. Its protein product is CAISEVKGTSGGIDEQFF.